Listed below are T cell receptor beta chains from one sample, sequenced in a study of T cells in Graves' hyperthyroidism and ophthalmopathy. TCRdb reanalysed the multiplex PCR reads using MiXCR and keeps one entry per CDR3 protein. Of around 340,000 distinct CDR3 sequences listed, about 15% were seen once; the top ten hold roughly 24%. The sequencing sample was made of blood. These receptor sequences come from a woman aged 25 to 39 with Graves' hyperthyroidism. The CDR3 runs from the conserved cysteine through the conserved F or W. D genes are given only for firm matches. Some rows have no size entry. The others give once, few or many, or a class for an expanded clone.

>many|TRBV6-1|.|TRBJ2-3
TGTGCCAGCAGGGGGGTACTTACAGATACGCAGTATTTT
CASRGVLTDTQYF
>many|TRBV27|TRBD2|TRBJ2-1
TGTGCCAGCAGTTTGTCTGGACTAGCGGGGAGCTCCTACAATGAGCAGTTCTTC
CASSLSGLAGSSYNEQFF
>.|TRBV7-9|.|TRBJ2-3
TGTGCCAGCAGCTTAGTTACTAGCACAGATACGCATTATTTT
CASSLVTSTDTHYF
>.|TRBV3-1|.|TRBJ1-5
TGTGCCAGCAGCCAAAGGCGGTCTCAGCCCCAGCATTTT
CASSQRRSQPQHF
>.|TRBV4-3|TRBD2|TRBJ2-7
TGCGCCAGCAGCCAAGCGGCAGCGGGAGACTACGAGCAGTACTTC
CASSQAAAGDYEQYF
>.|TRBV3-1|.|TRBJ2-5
TGTGCCAGCAGCCAAGCTCGTCCGTCCCAAGAGACCCAGTACTTC
CASSQARPSQETQYF
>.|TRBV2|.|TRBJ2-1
TGTGCCAGCGGGCTGCCATATGCGTTCTTC
CASGLPYAFF
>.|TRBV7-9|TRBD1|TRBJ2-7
TGTGCCAGCAGGCCCGGGACAGAAACGACGCAGTACTTC
CASRPGTETTQYF
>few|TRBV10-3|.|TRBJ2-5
TGTGCCATCAGTGATCACCTGGGTAGAGGGGAGACCCAGTACTTC
CAISDHLGRGETQYF
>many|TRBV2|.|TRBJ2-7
TGTGCCAGCAGTGGGACACCTGGCCTTTACGAGCAGTACTTC
CASSGTPGLYEQYF
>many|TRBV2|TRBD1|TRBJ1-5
TGTGCCAGCAAGATCCGGGACAGGGGGATTCAGCCCCAGCATTTT
CASKIRDRGIQPQHF
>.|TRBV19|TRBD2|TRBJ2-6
TGTGCCTCATCCAGCGGGGCCTCTGGGGCCAACGTCCTGACTTTC
CASSSGASGANVLTF
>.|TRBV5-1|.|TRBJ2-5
TGCGCCAGCAGCCTTCCGACAGGCGGAACCCAAGAGACCCAGTACTTC
CASSLPTGGTQETQYF
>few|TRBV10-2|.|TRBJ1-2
TGCGCCAGCAGGTCGACAGACTATGGCTACACCTTC
CASRSTDYGYTF
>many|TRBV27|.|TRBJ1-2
TGTGCCAGCAAAAGTCCCGGGGTCTCTGGCTACACCTTC
CASKSPGVSGYTF
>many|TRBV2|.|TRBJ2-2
TGTGCCAGCAGTGCATCTACCCCGCCATTCGGGGAGCTGTTTTTT
CASSASTPPFGELFF
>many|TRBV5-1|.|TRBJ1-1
TGCGCCAGCAGCTTGGAGAGAGGTCTTGAAGCTTTCTTT
CASSLERGLEAFF
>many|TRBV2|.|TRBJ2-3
TGTGCCAGCTCAAGGAGGGGGGAGCGGACAGATACGCAGTATTTT
CASSRRGERTDTQYF
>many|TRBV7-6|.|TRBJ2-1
TGTGCCAGCAGCTTAGCCGGGGTGGGCCTAGCCCATGAGCAGTTCTTC
CASSLAGVGLAHEQFF
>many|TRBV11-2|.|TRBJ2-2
TGTGCCAGCAGCTTTTGGTGGGAGAACACCGGGGAGCTGTTTTTT
CASSFWWENTGELFF
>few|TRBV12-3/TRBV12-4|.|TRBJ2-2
TGTGCCAGCAGTCCAACCCCGGGGACCAACACCGGGGAGCTGTTTTTT
CASSPTPGTNTGELFF
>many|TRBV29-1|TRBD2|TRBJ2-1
TGCAGCGTTCAACTAGCGGGAGGTGGGAATGAGCAGTTCTTC
CSVQLAGGGNEQFF
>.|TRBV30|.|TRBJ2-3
TGTGCCTGGAGTGTACTGGTCAGCACAGATACGCAGTATTTT
CAWSVLVSTDTQYF
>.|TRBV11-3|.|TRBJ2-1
TGTGCCAGCAGCCCGCTGGCGCAATCAGAGGAGCAGTTCTTC
CASSPLAQSEEQFF
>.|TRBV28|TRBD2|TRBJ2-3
TGTGCCAGCAGATATAGCGGGAGTGGTGCAGATACGCAGTATTTT
CASRYSGSGADTQYF
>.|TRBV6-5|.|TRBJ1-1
TGTGCCAGCAGTTACGCCGCTGGGGGGAACACTGAAGCTTTCTTT
CASSYAAGGNTEAFF
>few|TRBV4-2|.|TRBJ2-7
TGTGCCAGCAGCCAAGATCTTGGGGCAGGCTACGAGCAGTACTTC
CASSQDLGAGYEQYF
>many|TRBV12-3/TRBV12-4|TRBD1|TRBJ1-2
TGTGCCAGCATAGCGACAGGGGGGGTAAGGCTCTATGGCTACACCTTC
CASIATGGVRLYGYTF
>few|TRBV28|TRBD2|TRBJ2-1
TGTGCCAGCAGCACTTATAGCGGGAGTTTATACAATGAGCAGTTCTTC
CASSTYSGSLYNEQFF
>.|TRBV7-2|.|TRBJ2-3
TGTGCCAGCAGCGTACGGCACCCAGATACGCAGTATTTT
CASSVRHPDTQYF
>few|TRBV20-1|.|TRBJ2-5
TGCAGTGCTAGCCTAGCGTTGCCTCCTTACGATGGGACCCAGTACTTC
CSASLALPPYDGTQYF
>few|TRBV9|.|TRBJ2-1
TGTGCCAGCAGCGTTGGGGGGGGGGGGGCACCTCGCTCCTACAATGAGCAGTTCTTC
CASSVGGGGAPRSYNEQFF
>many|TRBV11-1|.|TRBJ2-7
TGTGCCAGCAGCTGGGGGAGTGGGTCCTACGAGCAGTACTTC
CASSWGSGSYEQYF
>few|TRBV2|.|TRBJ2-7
TGTGCCAGCAGTTATACACCGGCTAGGAACGAGCAGTACTTC
CASSYTPARNEQYF
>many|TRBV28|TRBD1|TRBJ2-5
TGTGCCAGCAGTCCGCAAGCCACAGGGGTGGAGACCCAGTACTTC
CASSPQATGVETQYF
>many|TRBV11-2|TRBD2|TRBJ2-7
TGTGCCAGCAGCCGGGAGGCGTCAGGCTCCTACGAGCAGTACTTC
CASSREASGSYEQYF
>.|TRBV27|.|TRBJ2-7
TGTGCCAGCAGTTCCACATCTCACGCCCCCTACGAGCAGTACTTC
CASSSTSHAPYEQYF
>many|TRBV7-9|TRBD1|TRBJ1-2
TGTGCCAGCAGCTTAGCGGGGACAGGGGTCGACTATGGCTACACCTTC
CASSLAGTGVDYGYTF
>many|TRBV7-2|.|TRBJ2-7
TGTGCCAGCAGCTTAGAGCCGGACACTTTCGGGCAGTACTTC
CASSLEPDTFGQYF
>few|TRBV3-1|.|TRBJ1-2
TGTGCCAGCAGCGCGTCTACAGCCGAACCCTTAGTCTATGGCTACACCTTC
CASSASTAEPLVYGYTF
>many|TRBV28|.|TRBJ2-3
TGTGCCAGCAGTCCCCTGGACCTCTCGGGCACAGATACGCAGTATTTT
CASSPLDLSGTDTQYF
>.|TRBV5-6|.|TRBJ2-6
TGTGCCAGCAGCTTGCGGGTGTCTGGGGCCAACGTCCTGACTTTC
CASSLRVSGANVLTF
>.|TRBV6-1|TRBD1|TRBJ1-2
TGTGCCAGCAGTCCCCAGACAGGGGCCACCTATGGCTACACCTTC
CASSPQTGATYGYTF
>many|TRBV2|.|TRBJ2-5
TGTGCCAGCTTGCGTCTTACTCGGGAGACCCAGTACTTC
CASLRLTRETQYF
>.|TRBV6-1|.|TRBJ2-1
TGTGTCACCAGTGAATTAGCTATCTCGGGTGATGAGCAGTTCTTC
CVTSELAISGDEQFF
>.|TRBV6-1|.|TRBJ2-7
TGTGCCAGCAGCCAGGACAGCGCGCACCTGCAGTACTTC
CASSQDSAHLQYF
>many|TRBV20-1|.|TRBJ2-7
TGCAGTGCTGAGCAGGCGAGGTTAAGGAACGAGCAGTACTTC
CSAEQARLRNEQYF
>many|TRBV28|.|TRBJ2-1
TGTGCCAGCGGAACCGAGAGCTCCTACAATGAGCAGTTCTTC
CASGTESSYNEQFF
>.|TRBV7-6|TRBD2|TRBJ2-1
TGTGCCAGCAGCTTAGTAGGCGGGAGTTTCATCGACAATGAGCAGTTCTTC
CASSLVGGSFIDNEQFF
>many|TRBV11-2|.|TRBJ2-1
TGTGCCAGCAGCTCACCGCTTGGTTTGTACAATGAGCAGTTCTTC
CASSSPLGLYNEQFF
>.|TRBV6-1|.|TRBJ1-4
TGTGCCAGCAGTGTCCGACGGGATGAAAAACTGTTTTTT
CASSVRRDEKLFF
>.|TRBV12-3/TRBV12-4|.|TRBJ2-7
TGTGCCAGCAGTGCCCAGGGGGGCGTACGCGAGCAGTACTTC
CASSAQGGVREQYF
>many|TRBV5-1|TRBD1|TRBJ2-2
TGCGCCAGCAGCCTCGACAGGGTCAGCACCGGGGAGCTGTTTTTT
CASSLDRVSTGELFF
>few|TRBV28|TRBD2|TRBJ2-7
TGTGCCAGCAGACGGATCACTAGCGTACTCTCCGTGTACGAGCAGTACTTC
CASRRITSVLSVYEQYF
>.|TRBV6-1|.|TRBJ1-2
TGTGCCATCGCACCTGCACAGTTCCTGTATGGCTACACCTTC
CAIAPAQFLYGYTF
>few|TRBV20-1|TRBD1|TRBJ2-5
TGCAGTGCTAGAAATGACAGGGGGTCAAGAGAGACCCAGTACTTC
CSARNDRGSRETQYF
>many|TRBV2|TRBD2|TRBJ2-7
TGTGCCAGCAGCCCCCTCCCGGGAGGTGAGCAGTACTTC
CASSPLPGGEQYF